Following are 32 T cell receptor beta chains from one sample sequenced in a study of cytomegalovirus exposure and HLA in healthy donors. Researchers ran the PCR with 60 Vbeta and 13 Jbeta primers. Clones were sequenced by immunoSEQ multiplex PCR, and TCRdb holds only the in-frame ones, with some missing. The profile covers roughly 180,000 clones, with approximately 80% appearing a single time and 0.75% to 0.9% taken by the ten largest. The specimen was PBMCs. These receptors were taken from a woman aged 18-29 years in good health and CMV-seronegative.

V and J are TRBV6-5 and TRBJ2-7; 9 bases agree with TRBD2. This CDR3 is 15 amino acids long. CDR1 is MNHEY and CDR2 is SVGAGI in the germline V gene. With 0 bases clipped from V and 1 base from J, the junction kept 1 base outside the gene matches. CDR3 amino acids: CASSYSLAGSYEQYF. Here the CDR3 DNA reads TGTGCCAGCAGTTACTCCCTAGCGGGGTCCTACGAGCAGTACTTC.

The V and J genes are TRBV5-1 and TRBJ2-5, with a tentative D call TRBD1 (6 bases). Deletions cut 5 bases from V and 1 base from J, with 15 bases between. CDR1 is SGHRS and CDR2 is YFSETQ in the germline V gene. The CDR3 runs to 15 residues. The CDR3: CASRTATGPQETQYF. The DNA of the CDR3 is TGCGCCAGCAGAACAGCTACAGGGCCCCAAGAGACCCAGTACTTC.

This chain links TRBV28 with TRBJ2-7, with D hard to call. This CDR3 spans 14 amino acids. Germline-derived CDR1 and CDR2 are MDHEN and SYDVKM. V lost 3 bases and J lost 0, with 9 bases in between. The CDR3 coding sequence is TGTGCCAGCAGTTTGGTTGGCAGCTCCTACGAGCAGTACTTC. The encoded protein is CASSLVGSSYEQYF. Based on the CDR3 plus reference TRBV28 and TRBJ2-7, the full variable domain is DVKVTQSSRYLVKRTGEKVFLECVQDMDHENMFWYRQDPGLGLRLIYFSYDVKMKEKGDIPEGYSVSREKKERFSLILESASTNQTSMYLCASSLVGSSYEQYFGPGTRLTVT.

The DNA for the CDR3 is TGTGCCAGCAGCCCACTAGCGGGAGCCCCCTCTGAGCAGTTCTTC. Translated: CASSPLAGAPSEQFF. This chain uses TRBV11-2 with TRBJ2-1; 11 bases agree with TRBD2. The CDR3 consists of 15 residues. Germline CDR1 SGHAT, CDR2 FQNNGV. V trimming: 5 bases; J trimming: 9 bases; junction bases outside the gene matches: 9.

The chain recombines TRBV7-9 with TRBJ2-3, with 9 bases that match TRBD1. CDR1 and CDR2 (germline): SEHNR, FQNEAQ (reference sequence). The CDR3 is 14 amino acids. V dropped 5 bases and J dropped 4; count of bases not matched to a gene: 4. The CDR3 spells CASSRDREADTQYF. The CDR3 nucleotides read TGTGCCAGCAGCCGGGACAGGGAAGCAGATACGCAGTATTTT. Together with reference TRBV7-9 and TRBJ2-3, the CDR3 gives the full variable domain: DTGVSQNPRHKITKRGQNVTFRCDPISEHNRLYWYRQTLGQGPEFLTYFQNEAQLEKSRLLSDRFSAERPKGSFSTLEIQRTEQGDSAMYLCASSRDREADTQYFGPGTRLTVL.

The rearrangement joins TRBV18 to TRBJ2-3; 7 bases map to TRBD2. J lost 6 bases, V lost 3 bases, and 15 bases had no gene match. This CDR3 has 17 residues. CDR1 and CDR2 from the germline V gene are KGHSH and LQKENI. CDR3 protein: CASSPSPPGGGKDTQYF. For the CDR3, the DNA is TGTGCCAGCTCACCCAGTCCCCCTGGGGGGGGTAAGGATACGCAGTATTTT.

The rearrangement links TRBV5-1 to TRBJ2-1; D is undetermined. Trimming took off 2 bases at V and 6 bases at J, with 6 bases between the two ends. The CDR3 is 12 residues long. The V gene's germline CDR1 is SGHRS and CDR2 YFSETQ. The CDR3 DNA sequence: TGCGCCAGCAGCTTCCGGTTCAATGAGCAGTTCTTC. It translates to CASSFRFNEQFF.

The chain is built from TRBV19 and TRBJ2-2; D uncertain. V lost 2 bases and J lost 6, with 7 bases in between. This CDR3 has 13 amino acids. Germline lookup yields CDR1 LNHDA and CDR2 SQIVND (reference sequence). The CDR3: CASSILRSGELFF. The CDR3 region has the DNA TGTGCCAGTAGTATACTCAGATCCGGGGAGCTGTTTTTT.

This clone has just one count. The chain uses TRBV7-2 and TRBJ1-1; unclear D gene. Germline CDR1 is SGHTA and CDR2 is FQGNSA. Deletions cut 3 bases from V and 5 bases from J, with 10 bases between. There are 13 residues in the CDR3. Here the CDR3 reads CASSFGGKTEAFF. The CDR3 DNA reads TGTGCCAGCAGCTTTGGCGGAAAGACTGAAGCTTTCTTT.

This chain links TRBV7-2 with TRBJ2-7; D is unclear. Per the germline V gene, CDR1 is SGHTA and CDR2 is FQGNSA. V lost 5 bases to trimming and J lost 3 bases, with 17 bases between them. The CDR3 length is 15 residues. CDR3 residues: CASSQQAILSYEQYF. CDR3 nucleotides: TGTGCCAGCAGCCAGCAGGCGATACTGAGCTACGAGCAGTACTTC.

J is TRBJ1-1 and V is TRBV6-1; D uncertain. Looked up from germline, CDR1 is MNHNS and CDR2 is SASEGT. V lost 6 bases, J lost 1 base, and 9 bases lay in between. CDR3 length: 13 residues. The CDR3 protein is CASSQTPNTEAFF. Written as DNA, the CDR3 is TGTGCCAGCAGCCAGACACCGAACACTGAAGCTTTCTTT.

This chain connects TRBV6-5 to TRBJ1-1; no firm D call. This CDR3 spans 14 amino acids. V lost 0 bases and J 7 bases, leaving 12 bases between the germline ends. Germline CDR1 MNHEY, CDR2 SVGAGI. The CDR3 sequence is CASSYSRGLGEAFF. The CDR3 coding sequence is TGTGCCAGCAGTTACTCACGGGGATTGGGTGAAGCTTTCTTT.

The chain uses TRBV5-1 and TRBJ2-7; D unresolved. The CDR3 contains 14 residues. The germline gives CDR1 SGHRS, CDR2 YFSETQ. Trimming left V 5 bases short and J 3 bases short, with 15 bases between. This CDR3 reads CASSVLTAYYEQYF. CDR3 DNA: TGCGCCAGCAGTGTACTGACTGCCTACTACGAGCAGTACTTC.

The chain couples TRBV10-3 to TRBJ2-1, with a weak D call TRBD2 (7 bases). The CDR3 has 15 amino acids. Germline V CDR1 and CDR2: ENHRY, SYGVKD. Trimming removed 6 bases at V and 5 bases at J, with 17 bases between. The CDR3 region has the DNA TGTGCCATCAGGGGGGCACGCGGGAGCGACAATGAGCAGTTCTTC. It translates to CAIRGARGSDNEQFF.

The chain uses TRBV7-9 and TRBJ2-1, with a weak D call TRBD1 (6 bases). This CDR3 contains 15 residues. The V end lost 4 bases, the J end lost 0 bases, and 10 bases lay between the germline ends. Germline V gene data show CDR1 as SEHNR and CDR2 as FQNEAQ (reference sequence). The CDR3 coding sequence is TGTGCCAGCAGCTCCGGGACAAGCTCCTACAATGAGCAGTTCTTC. Its translation is CASSSGTSSYNEQFF.

This chain uses TRBV28 with TRBJ1-5, with a tentative D call TRBD1 (5 bases). The CDR3 is 15 amino acids. Per germline, CDR1 MDHEN and CDR2 SYDVKM. Trimming removed 3 bases at V and 3 bases at J, with 12 bases between. The CDR3 region is CASSLVGAHNQPQHF. The CDR3 DNA is TGTGCCAGCAGTTTGGTAGGGGCCCACAATCAGCCCCAGCATTTT.

This chain links TRBV5-4 with TRBJ2-7; 10 bases line up with TRBD1. The V and J ends lost 4 bases and 0 bases, in that order; junction bases with no gene match: 4. The length of the CDR3 is 15 residues. Germline V lookup: CDR1 SGHNT, CDR2 YYREEE (reference sequence). This chain's CDR3 is CASSTDRGGSYEQYF. Here the CDR3 DNA reads TGTGCCAGCAGCACGGACAGGGGGGGCTCCTACGAGCAGTACTTC.

J is TRBJ2-7 and V is TRBV5-6; perhaps TRBD2 as D (7 bases). The CDR3 is 16 residues long. CDR1 is SGHDT and CDR2 is YYEEEE in the germline V gene. Deletions cut 1 base from V and 2 bases from J, with 16 bases between. CDR3 residues: CASSLWWRGQTYEQYF. CDR3 nucleotide sequence: TGTGCCAGCAGCTTGTGGTGGCGGGGGCAAACCTACGAGCAGTACTTC.

This chain connects TRBV10-2 to TRBJ2-1, with TRBD2 matching 8 bases. Germline CDR1 is WSHSY and CDR2 is SAAADI. The CDR3 extends over 15 amino acids. V trimming: 8 bases; J trimming: 6 bases; junction bases outside the gene matches: 12. The CDR3: CASQREAGDVNEQFF. CDR3 DNA: TGCGCCAGCCAAAGGGAAGCGGGAGACGTCAATGAGCAGTTCTTC.

CDR3 sequence reads: CAISLDREAYGYTF. CDR3 coding DNA: TGTGCCATCAGCCTCGACAGGGAAGCCTATGGCTACACCTTC. The rearrangement uses TRBV10-3 and TRBJ1-2, with 7 positions matching TRBD1. The junction had 8 bases not matched to a gene; V was cut back by 6 bases and J by 4 bases. Germline V gives CDR1 ENHRY, CDR2 SYGVKD. The CDR3 has 14 residues.

This clone was observed once. The genes are TRBV5-5 and TRBJ1-4, with TRBD1 matching over 7 bases. J lost 7 bases, V lost 1 base, and 10 bases had no gene match. Per germline, CDR1 SGHKS and CDR2 YYEKEE (reference sequence). This CDR3 comprises 16 residues. In DNA form, the CDR3 reads TGTGCCAGCAGCTTGAAGGTAGCGACAGGGCCTGAAAAACTGTTTTTT. It yields the protein CASSLKVATGPEKLFF.

The rearrangement uses TRBV4-1 and TRBJ2-1; D is possibly TRBD2 (5 bases). The CDR3 totals 15 residues. V gave up 0 bases and J gave up 5 bases, with 11 bases separating them. Germline assignment: CDR1 MGHRA and CDR2 YSYEKL. CDR3 in amino acids: CASSQEKASHNEQFF. The CDR3 bases are TGCGCCAGCAGCCAAGAAAAGGCTAGCCACAATGAGCAGTTCTTC.

V usage is TRBV5-6 and J usage is TRBJ2-7; weak D call: TRBD2 (6 bases). The V gene's germline CDR1 is SGHDT and CDR2 YYEEEE. CDR3 size: 15 residues. Trimming left V 0 bases short and J 3 bases short, with 13 bases between. Written as DNA, the CDR3 is TGTGCCAGCAGCTTGGCTCTCCGGGGAGGCTACGAGCAGTACTTC. Translated: CASSLALRGGYEQYF.

This clone was observed once. This chain joins TRBV29-1 and TRBJ1-2; no reliable D call. The ends were cut back, 3 bases at V and 7 bases at J, with 15 bases in the middle. Germline V gives CDR1 SQVTM, CDR2 ANQGSEA. The CDR3 spans 13 residues. The CDR3 sequence: CSVEVPGKGGYTF. The CDR3 DNA follows: TGCAGCGTTGAGGTCCCGGGAAAAGGTGGCTACACCTTC.

The V call is TRBV11-2, the J call TRBJ2-3; perhaps TRBD2 as D (6 bases). Germline-derived CDR1 and CDR2 are SGHAT and FQNNGV. This CDR3 spans 18 amino acids. The germline V and J ends were trimmed by 1 base and 4 bases, with 21 bases remaining between them. CDR3 nucleotides: TGTGCCAGCAGCTTAGCGGCCCGGACGGGATGGGGGGCAGATACGCAGTATTTT. This encodes CASSLAARTGWGADTQYF.

The chain couples TRBV29-1 to TRBJ2-5; TRBD1 aligns across 9 bases. The CDR3 has 14 amino acids. The junction had 11 bases not matched to a gene; V was cut back by 7 bases and J by 5 bases. Germline V gene sequence: CDR1 SQVTM, CDR2 ANQGSEA. The CDR3 nucleotides are TGCAGCGGGACAGGGGTTCTTGTACGGGAGACCCAGTACTTC. Translation gives CSGTGVLVRETQYF.

The rearrangement joins TRBV28 to TRBJ1-2, with TRBD1 as a possible D gene (6 bases). The CDR3 is 14 residues long. The V gene lost 7 bases and the J gene lost 8 bases, with 20 bases spanning the gap. The germline CDR1 and CDR2 sequences are MDHEN and SYDVKM. Here the CDR3 DNA reads TGTGCCAGCATTCGGGGGGGGGCCTTAAGGGGCTACACCTTC. Its translation: CASIRGGALRGYTF.

V and J are TRBV14 and TRBJ1-1; 7 nucleotides match TRBD1. CDR1 SGHDN and CDR2 FVKESK come from the germline V gene. This CDR3 has 16 residues. V lost 3 bases, J lost 0 bases, and 7 bases stayed unmatched. CDR3 sequence: CASSHRQGNMNTEAFF. The DNA of the CDR3 is TGTGCCAGCAGCCACCGACAGGGCAACATGAACACTGAAGCTTTCTTT.

The chain recombines TRBV6-5 with TRBJ2-7; maybe TRBD2 (5 bases). V was trimmed by 7 bases and J by 2 bases, leaving 18 bases between them. The CDR3 consists of 15 residues. CDR1 is MNHEY, CDR2 SVGAGI, per germline. The CDR3 DNA reads TGTGCCAGCATGCCGGGCCTCACTAGGCCCTACGAGCAGTACTTC. Translated, it gives CASMPGLTRPYEQYF.

The genes are TRBV11-2 and TRBJ2-5, with 8 bases matching TRBD2. This CDR3 contains 15 residues. J gave up 5 bases and V 2 bases, and 7 bases lay outside the gene matches. Germline CDR1 is SGHAT and CDR2 is FQNNGV. CDR3 protein: CASSLNGRAGETQYF. The CDR3 nucleotides read TGTGCCAGCAGCTTAAACGGGAGGGCCGGGGAGACCCAGTACTTC. Combining the CDR3 with reference TRBV11-2 and TRBJ2-5 gives the whole variable domain EAGVAQSPRYKIIEKRQSVAFWCNPISGHATLYWYQQILGQGPKLLIQFQNNGVVDDSQLPKDRFSAERLKGVDSTLKIQPAKLEDSAVYLCASSLNGRAGETQYFGPGTRLLVL.

A few counts support this clone. CDR3 amino acids: CASSLGGDLNTEAFF. CDR3 coding DNA: TGTGCCAGCAGCCTCGGGGGGGATCTTAACACTGAAGCTTTCTTT. V gene TRBV7-9 combines with J gene TRBJ1-1; possibly TRBD1 for D (5 bases). V lost 5 bases, J lost 2 bases, and 15 bases lay in between. The CDR3 is 15 amino acids. The germline CDR1 and CDR2 sequences are SEHNR and FQNEAQ (reference sequence).

This sequence joins TRBV6-1 and TRBJ2-5; 14 nucleotides agree with TRBD2. Germline CDR1 MNHNS, CDR2 SASEGT. Trimming at V came to 3 bases and at J to 4 bases, leaving 4 bases not matched to a gene. CDR3 length equals 16 residues. In DNA form, the CDR3 reads TGTGCCAGCAGTGACCAAGGACTAGCGGGAGGAGAGACCCAGTACTTC. It encodes CASSDQGLAGGETQYF.